This TCR beta chain appears in the sequencing data of a study of cytomegalovirus exposure and HLA in healthy donors. Study results and caveats: Presence/absence analyses treated sequencing depth as roughly uniform across donors. Common viral pathogens seemed to be connected with several of the most significant clusters, according to a later analysis. Rare TCR sequences predominated, though certain public TCRs were found in many donors.

Use of 60 Vbeta and 13 Jbeta primers characterized the PCR. Sequencing used immunoSEQ multiplex PCR; TCRdb keeps in-frame clones, though not all of them. This sample contains tens of thousands of clones. The germline V gene encodes CDR1 SGHVS and CDR2 FQNEAQ. Trimming removed 1 base from V and 0 bases from J; junction bases left unmatched: 3. There are 17 residues in the CDR3. Comments on this clone: Its antigen is unknown.

Specimen: PBMCs. The source of this sequence is a human donor in good health. The V and J genes are TRBV7-8 and TRBJ1-6, with 7 bases lining up with TRBD1. CDR3 amino acids: CASSLEGGLSYNSPLHF. Written as DNA, the CDR3 is TGTGCCAGCAGCTTAGAAGGGGGCCTCTCCTATAATTCACCCCTCCACTTT.